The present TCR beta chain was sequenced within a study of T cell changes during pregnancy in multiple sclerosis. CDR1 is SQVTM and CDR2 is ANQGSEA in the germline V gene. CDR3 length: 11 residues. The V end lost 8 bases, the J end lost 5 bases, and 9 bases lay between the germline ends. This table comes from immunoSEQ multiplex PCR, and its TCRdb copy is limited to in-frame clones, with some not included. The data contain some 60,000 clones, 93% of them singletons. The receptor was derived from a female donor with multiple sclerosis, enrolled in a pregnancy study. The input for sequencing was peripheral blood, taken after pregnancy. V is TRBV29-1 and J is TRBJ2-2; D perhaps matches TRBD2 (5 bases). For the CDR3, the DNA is TGCAGCACAGCGGAAACCGGGGAGCTGTTTTTT. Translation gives CSTAETGELFF.